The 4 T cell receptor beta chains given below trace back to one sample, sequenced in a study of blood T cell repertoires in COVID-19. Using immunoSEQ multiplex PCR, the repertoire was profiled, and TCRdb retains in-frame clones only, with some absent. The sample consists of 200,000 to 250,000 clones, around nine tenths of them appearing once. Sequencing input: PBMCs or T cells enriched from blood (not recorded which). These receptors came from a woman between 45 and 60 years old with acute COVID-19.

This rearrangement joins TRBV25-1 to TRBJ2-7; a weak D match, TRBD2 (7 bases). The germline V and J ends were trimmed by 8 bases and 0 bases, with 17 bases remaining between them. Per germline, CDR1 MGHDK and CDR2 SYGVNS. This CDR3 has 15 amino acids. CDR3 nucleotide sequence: TGTGCCAGCGGCGAGACGGGGGGCCTCTCCTACGAGCAGTACTTC. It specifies CASGETGGLSYEQYF.

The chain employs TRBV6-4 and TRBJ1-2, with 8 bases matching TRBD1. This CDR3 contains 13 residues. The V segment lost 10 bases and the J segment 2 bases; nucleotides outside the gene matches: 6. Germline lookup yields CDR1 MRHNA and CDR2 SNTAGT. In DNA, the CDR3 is TGTGCCAAGGCCAGACAGGGGAACTATGGCTACACCTTC. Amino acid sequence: CAKARQGNYGYTF.

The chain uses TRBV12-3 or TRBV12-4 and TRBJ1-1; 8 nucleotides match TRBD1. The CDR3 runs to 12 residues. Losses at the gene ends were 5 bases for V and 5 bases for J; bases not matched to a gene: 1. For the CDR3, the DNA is TGTGCCAGCAGTGACAGGGGAACTGAAGCTTTCTTT. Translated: CASSDRGTEAFF.

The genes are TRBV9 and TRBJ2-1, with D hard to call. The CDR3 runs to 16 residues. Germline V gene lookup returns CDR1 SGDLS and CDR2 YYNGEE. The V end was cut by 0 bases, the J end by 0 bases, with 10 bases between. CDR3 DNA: TGTGCCAGCAGCGTAGGTGTCTCCAGCTCCTACAATGAGCAGTTCTTC. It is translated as CASSVGVSSSYNEQFF.